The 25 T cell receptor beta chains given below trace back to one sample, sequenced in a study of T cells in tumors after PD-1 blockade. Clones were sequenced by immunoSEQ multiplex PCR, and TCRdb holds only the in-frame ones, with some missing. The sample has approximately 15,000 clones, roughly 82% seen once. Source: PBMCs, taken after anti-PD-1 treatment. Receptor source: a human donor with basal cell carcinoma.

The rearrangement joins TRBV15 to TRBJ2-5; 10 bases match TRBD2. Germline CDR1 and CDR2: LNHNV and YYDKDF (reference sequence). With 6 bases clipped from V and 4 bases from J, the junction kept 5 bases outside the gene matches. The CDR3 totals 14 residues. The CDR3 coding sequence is TGTGCCACCAGTCCTAGCGGGAGAGGAGAGACCCAGTACTTC. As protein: CATSPSGRGETQYF. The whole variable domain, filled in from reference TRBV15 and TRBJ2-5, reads DAMVIQNPRYQVTQFGKPVTLSCSQTLNHNVMYWYQQKSSQAPKLLFHYYDKDFNNEADTPDNFQSRRPNTSFCFLDIRSPGLGDTAMYLCATSPSGRGETQYFGPGTRLLVL.

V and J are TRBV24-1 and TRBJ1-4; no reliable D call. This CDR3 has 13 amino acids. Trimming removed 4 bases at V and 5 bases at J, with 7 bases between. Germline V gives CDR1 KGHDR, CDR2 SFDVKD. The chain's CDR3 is CATSEPHNEKLFF. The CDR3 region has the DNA TGTGCCACCAGTGAACCCCACAATGAAAAACTGTTTTTT.

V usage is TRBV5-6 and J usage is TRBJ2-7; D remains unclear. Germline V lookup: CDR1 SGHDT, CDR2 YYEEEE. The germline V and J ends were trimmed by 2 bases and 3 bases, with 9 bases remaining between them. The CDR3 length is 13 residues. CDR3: CASSLGQSYEQYF. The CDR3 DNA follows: TGTGCCAGCAGCTTAGGCCAGAGCTACGAGCAGTACTTC.

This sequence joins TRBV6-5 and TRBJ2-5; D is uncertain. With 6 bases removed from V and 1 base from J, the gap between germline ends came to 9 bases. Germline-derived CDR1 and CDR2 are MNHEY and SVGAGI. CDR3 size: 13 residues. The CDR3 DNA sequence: TGTGCCAGCAGCGCCCAGATCCAAGAGACCCAGTACTTC. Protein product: CASSAQIQETQYF.

In nucleotides, the CDR3 is TGTGCCAGCACAGGGGGTCGTGAGCAGTTCTTC. Amino acid sequence: CASTGGREQFF. The rearrangement joins TRBV11-2 to TRBJ2-1; TRBD1 matches at 7 bases. Germline V CDR1 and CDR2: SGHAT, FQNNGV. The CDR3 covers 11 residues. Trimming at V came to 7 bases and at J to 9 bases, leaving 3 bases not matched to a gene.

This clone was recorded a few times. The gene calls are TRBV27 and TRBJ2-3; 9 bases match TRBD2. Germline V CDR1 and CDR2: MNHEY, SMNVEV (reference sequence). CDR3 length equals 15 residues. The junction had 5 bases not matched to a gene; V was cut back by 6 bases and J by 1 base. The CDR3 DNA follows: TGTGCCAGCAGCCTCAGGACTAGCGGCACAGATACGCAGTATTTT. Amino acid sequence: CASSLRTSGTDTQYF.

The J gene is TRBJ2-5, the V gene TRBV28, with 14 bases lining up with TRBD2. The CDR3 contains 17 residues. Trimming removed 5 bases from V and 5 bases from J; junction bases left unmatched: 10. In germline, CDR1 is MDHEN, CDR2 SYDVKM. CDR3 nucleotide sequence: TGTGCCAGCAGTACCCGGACTAGCGGGGGGTCGTCTGAGACCCAGTACTTC. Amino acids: CASSTRTSGGSSETQYF.

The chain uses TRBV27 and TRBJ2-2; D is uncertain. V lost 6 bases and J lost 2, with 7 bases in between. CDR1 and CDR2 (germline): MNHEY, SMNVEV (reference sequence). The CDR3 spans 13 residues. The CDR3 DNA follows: TGTGCCAGCAGCCTTCATAACACCGGGGAGCTGTTTTTT. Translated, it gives CASSLHNTGELFF.

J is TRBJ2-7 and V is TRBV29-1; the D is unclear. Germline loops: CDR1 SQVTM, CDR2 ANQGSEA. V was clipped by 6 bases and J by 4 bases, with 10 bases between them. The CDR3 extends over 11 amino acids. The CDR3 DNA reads TGCAGCGTAACCGTGGGGTACGAGCAGTACTTC. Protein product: CSVTVGYEQYF.

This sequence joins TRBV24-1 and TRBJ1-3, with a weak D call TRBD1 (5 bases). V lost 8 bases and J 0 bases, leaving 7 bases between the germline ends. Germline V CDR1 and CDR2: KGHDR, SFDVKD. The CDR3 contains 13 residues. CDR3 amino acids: CATTDSSGNTIYF. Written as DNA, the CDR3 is TGTGCCACCACAGACAGCTCTGGAAACACCATATATTTT.

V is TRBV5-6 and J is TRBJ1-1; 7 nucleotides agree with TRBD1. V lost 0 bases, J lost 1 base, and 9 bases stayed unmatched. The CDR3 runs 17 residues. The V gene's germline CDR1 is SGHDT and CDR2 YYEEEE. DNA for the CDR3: TGTGCCAGCAGCTTGGATCCGACAGGGAGAAAGAACACTGAAGCTTTCTTT. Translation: CASSLDPTGRKNTEAFF. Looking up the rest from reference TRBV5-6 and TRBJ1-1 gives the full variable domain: DAGVTQSPTHLIKTRGQQVTLRCSPKSGHDTVSWYQQALGQGPQFIFQYYEEEERQRGNFPDRFSGHQFPNYSSELNVNALLLGDSALYLCASSLDPTGRKNTEAFFGQGTRLTVV.

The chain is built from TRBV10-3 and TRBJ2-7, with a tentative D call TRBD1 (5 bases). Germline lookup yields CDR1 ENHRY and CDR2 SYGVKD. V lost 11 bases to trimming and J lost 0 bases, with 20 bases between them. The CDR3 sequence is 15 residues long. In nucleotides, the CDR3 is TGTGCCGTCGGAGACCGAGACAGTCCCTCCTACGAGCAGTACTTC. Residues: CAVGDRDSPSYEQYF.

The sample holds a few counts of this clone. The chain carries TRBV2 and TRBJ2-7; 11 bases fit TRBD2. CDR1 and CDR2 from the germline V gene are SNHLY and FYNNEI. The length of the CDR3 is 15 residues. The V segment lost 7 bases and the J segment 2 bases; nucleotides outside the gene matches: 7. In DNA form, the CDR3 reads TGTGCCAGCACTAGCGGGGGGACTCTAACCTACGAGCAGTACTTC. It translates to CASTSGGTLTYEQYF.

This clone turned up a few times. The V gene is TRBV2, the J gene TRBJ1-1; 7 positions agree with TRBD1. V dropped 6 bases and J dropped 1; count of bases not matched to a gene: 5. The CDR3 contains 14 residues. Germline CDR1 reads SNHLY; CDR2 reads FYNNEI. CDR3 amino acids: CASRRDSKNTEAFF. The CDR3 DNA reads TGTGCCAGCAGAAGGGACAGTAAGAACACTGAAGCTTTCTTT.

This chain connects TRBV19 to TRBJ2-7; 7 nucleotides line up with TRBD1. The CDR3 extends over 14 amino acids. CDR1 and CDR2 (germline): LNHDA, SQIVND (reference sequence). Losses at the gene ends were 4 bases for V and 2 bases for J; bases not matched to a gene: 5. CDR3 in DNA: TGTGCCAGTAGTAACACAGGGGTTGCCTACGAGCAGTACTTC. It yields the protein CASSNTGVAYEQYF. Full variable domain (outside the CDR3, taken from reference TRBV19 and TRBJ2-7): DGGITQSPKYLFRKEGQNVTLSCEQNLNHDAMYWYRQDPGQGLRLIYYSQIVNDFQKGDIAEGYSVSREKKESFPLTVTSAQKNPTAFYLCASSNTGVAYEQYFGPGTRLTVT.

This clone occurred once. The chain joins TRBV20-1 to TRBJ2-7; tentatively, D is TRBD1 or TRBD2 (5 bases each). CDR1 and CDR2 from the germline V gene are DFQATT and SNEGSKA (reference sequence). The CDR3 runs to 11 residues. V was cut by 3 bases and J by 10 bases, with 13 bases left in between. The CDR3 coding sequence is TGCAGTGCTAGGGTGGGACCGCCTCAGTACTTC. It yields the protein CSARVGPPQYF.

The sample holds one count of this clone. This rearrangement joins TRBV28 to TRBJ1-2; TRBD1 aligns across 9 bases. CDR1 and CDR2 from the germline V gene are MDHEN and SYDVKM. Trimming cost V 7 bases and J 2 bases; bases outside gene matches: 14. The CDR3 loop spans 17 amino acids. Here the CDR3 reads CASTPVGQGILNYGYTF. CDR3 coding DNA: TGTGCCAGCACCCCGGTAGGACAGGGGATATTAAACTATGGCTACACCTTC.

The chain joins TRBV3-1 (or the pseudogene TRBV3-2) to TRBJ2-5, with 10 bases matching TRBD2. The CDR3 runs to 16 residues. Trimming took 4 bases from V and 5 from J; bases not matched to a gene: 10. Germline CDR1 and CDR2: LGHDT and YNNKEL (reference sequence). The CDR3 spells CASSRTSGAAGETQYF. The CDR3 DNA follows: TGTGCCAGCAGCCGAACTAGCGGGGCCGCCGGGGAGACCCAGTACTTC.

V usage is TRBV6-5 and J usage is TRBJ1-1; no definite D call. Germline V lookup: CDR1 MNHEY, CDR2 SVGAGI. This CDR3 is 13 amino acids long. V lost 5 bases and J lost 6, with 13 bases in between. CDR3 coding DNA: TGTGCCAGCAGTCCCATAGGGTTAGCTGAAGCTTTCTTT. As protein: CASSPIGLAEAFF.

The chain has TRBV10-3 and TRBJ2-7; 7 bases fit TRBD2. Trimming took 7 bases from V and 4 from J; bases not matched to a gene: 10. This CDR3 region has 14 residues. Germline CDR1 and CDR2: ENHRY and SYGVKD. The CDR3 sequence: CAIMRTRPSYEQYF. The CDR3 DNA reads TGTGCCATCATGAGGACTAGGCCCTCGTACGAGCAGTACTTC.

DNA for the CDR3: TGTGCCAGCAGCGGGACAGGAGGTGAAAAACTGTTTTTT. It is translated as CASSGTGGEKLFF. The genes are TRBV9 and TRBJ1-4; 7 positions agree with TRBD1. V trimming: 3 bases; J trimming: 7 bases; junction bases outside the gene matches: 3. The CDR3 loop spans 13 amino acids. CDR1 and CDR2 from the germline V gene are SGDLS and YYNGEE.

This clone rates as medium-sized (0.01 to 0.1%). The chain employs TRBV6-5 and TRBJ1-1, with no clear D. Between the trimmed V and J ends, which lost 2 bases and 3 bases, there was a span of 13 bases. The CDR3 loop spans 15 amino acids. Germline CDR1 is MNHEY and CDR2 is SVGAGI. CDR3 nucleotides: TGTGCCAGCAGTTACATGGGAATCGAGCACACTGAAGCTTTCTTT. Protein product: CASSYMGIEHTEAFF.

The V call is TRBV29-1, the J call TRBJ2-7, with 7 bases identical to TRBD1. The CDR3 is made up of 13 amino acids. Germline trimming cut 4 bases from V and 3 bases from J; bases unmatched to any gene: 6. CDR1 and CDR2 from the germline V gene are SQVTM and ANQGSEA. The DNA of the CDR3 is TGCAGCGTTGCCGACAGGGTTGGCTACGAGCAGTACTTC. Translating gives CSVADRVGYEQYF.

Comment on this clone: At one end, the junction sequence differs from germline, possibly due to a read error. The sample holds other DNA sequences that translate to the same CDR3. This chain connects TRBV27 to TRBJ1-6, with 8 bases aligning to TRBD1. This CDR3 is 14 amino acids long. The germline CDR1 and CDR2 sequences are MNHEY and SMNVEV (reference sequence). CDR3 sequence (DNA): TGTGCCAGCAGGGACAGGGAATTACATTCACCCCTCCATTTT. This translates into CASRDRELHSPLHF.

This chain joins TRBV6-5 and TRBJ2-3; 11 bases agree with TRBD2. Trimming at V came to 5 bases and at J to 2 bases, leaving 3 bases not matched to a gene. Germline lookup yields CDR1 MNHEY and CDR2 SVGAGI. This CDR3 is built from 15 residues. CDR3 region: CASSPGLAATDTQYF. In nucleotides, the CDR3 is TGTGCCAGCAGTCCGGGACTAGCGGCCACAGATACGCAGTATTTT.